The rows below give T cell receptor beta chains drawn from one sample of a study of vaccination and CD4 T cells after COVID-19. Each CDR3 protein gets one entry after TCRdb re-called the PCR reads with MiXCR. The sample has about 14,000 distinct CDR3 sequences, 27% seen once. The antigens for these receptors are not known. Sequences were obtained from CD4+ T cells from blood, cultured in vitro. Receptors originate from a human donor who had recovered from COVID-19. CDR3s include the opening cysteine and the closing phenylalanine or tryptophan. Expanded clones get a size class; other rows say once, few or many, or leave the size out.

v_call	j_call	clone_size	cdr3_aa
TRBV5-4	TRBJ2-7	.	CASSRDSTPEQYF
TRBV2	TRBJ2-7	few	CASILETGRNYEQYF
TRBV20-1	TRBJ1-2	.	CSATGTGKNYGYTF
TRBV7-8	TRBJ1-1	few	CASTSILVLRGNTEAFF
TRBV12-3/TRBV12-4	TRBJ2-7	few	CASSFEPGGEQYF
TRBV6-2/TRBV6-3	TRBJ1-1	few	CASSTGTGRFTEAFF
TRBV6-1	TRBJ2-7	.	CASSEGGHSYEQYF
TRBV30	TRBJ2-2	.	CAWSGSNTGELFF
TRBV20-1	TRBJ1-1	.	CSARGETDLNTEAFF
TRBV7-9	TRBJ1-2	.	CASSLDRGANYGYTF
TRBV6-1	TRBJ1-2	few	CASSEGLANYGYTF
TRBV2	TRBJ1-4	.	CASRDGLPNEKLFF
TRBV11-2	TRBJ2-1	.	CASSLGVTGIYNEQFF
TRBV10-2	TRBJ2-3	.	CASRRGQEGDTQYF
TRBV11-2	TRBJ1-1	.	CASSLRDDPFF
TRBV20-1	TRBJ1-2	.	CSARDRAGYTF
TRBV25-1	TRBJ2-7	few	CASSDLRGSYEQYF
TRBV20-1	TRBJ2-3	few	CSARAGGSTDTQYF
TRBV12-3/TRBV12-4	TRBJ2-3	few	CASRKVGTDTQYF
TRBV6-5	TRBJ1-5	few	CASSWDRYQPQHF
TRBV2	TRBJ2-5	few	CASSEGGTQYF
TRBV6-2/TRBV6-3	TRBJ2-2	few	CASSYSVGAPNTGELFF
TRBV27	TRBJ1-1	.	CASSSSLESTEAFF
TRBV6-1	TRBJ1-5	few	CASTPGGGQPQHF
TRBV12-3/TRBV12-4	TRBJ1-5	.	CVSSLRASGNQPQHF
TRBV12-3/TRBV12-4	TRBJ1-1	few	CASSLGTGMAEAFF
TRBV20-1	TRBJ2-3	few	CSASGSAGRTDTQYF
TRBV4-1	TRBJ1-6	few	CASSQDGSGFLSYNSPLHF
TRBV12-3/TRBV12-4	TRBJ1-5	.	CASRTGTGRNQPQHF
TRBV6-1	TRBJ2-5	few	CASSRTSGGQETQYF
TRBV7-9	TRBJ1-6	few	CASSLGRAGGNSPLHF
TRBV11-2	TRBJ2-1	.	CASSVSGTRRGEQFF
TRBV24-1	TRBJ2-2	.	CAIGWSPGELFF
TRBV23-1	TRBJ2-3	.	CASSQLPRGAGGPSTQYF
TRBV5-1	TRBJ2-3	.	CASSPDTDTQYF
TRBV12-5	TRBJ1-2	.	CASGLVIGQGVDGYTF
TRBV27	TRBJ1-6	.	CASSLLGQGNSPLHF
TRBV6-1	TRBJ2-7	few	CASMNLGTSSYEQYF
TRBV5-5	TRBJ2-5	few	CASILTGGNQETQYF
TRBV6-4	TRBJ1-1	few	CASRGQANTEAFF